This T cell receptor (beta chain) is from a study of early T cells in non-severe SARS-CoV-2 infection. Germline V gene lookup returns CDR1 ENHRY and CDR2 SYGVKD. Trimming removed 0 bases at V and 6 bases at J, with 4 bases between. The length of the CDR3 is 12 residues. This clonotype has a handful of counts. Attached unique molecular identifiers marked individual cDNA molecules. TCRdb re-called the 5' RACE reads through MiXCR, storing one row per CDR3 protein. Here the sample spans approximately 60,000 distinct CDR3 sequences, roughly 13% being singletons. This clonotype originated in an adult who was a healthcare worker with PCR-confirmed SARS-CoV-2 infection or an uninfected control (not recorded which). This sequence joins TRBV10-3 and TRBJ2-3; no clear D gene. Source material: whole blood. CDR3 DNA: TGTGCCATCAGTGAGTCGACCGATACGCAGTATTTT. Translation gives CAISESTDTQYF.